Listed below are T cell receptor beta chains from one sample, sequenced in a study of graft-versus-host responses after intestinal transplantation. TCRdb's copy holds only in-frame clones and misses some; the assay was immunoSEQ multiplex PCR. Of 35,000 to 45,000 clones listed, about 95% are singletons. The source was PBMCs, collected 16 days after intestinal transplant. The receptors here all came from a human patient who received an intestinal transplant, so some T cells may come from the graft donor. Both conserved end residues are part of each CDR3. D genes are given only for firm matches. Not all rows give a size; the values are once, few, many and, for expanded clones, a class.

J gene: TRBJ1-2; V gene: TRBV6-5; clone size: .; D gene: .; CDR3 DNA: TGTGCCAGCAGGTTCTCGACAGGCGCTAACTATGGCTACACCTTC; CDR3 protein: CASRFSTGANYGYTF
J gene: TRBJ2-1; V gene: TRBV18; clone size: .; D gene: TRBD1; CDR3 DNA: TGTGCCAGCTCCTCTCGGACAGGGACCTACAATGAGCAGTTCTTC; CDR3 protein: CASSSRTGTYNEQFF
J gene: TRBJ2-7; V gene: TRBV19; clone size: .; D gene: .; CDR3 DNA: TGTGCCAGTAGTCCGGGACGGATCTACGAGCAGTACTTC; CDR3 protein: CASSPGRIYEQYF
J gene: TRBJ2-7; V gene: TRBV15; clone size: .; D gene: .; CDR3 DNA: TGTGCCACCAACCACAGGGGACTGTCCTACGAGCAGTACTTC; CDR3 protein: CATNHRGLSYEQYF
J gene: TRBJ2-7; V gene: TRBV11-2; clone size: .; D gene: TRBD1; CDR3 DNA: TGTGCCAGCAGCCGAAGTCCCGGGACAGGGGACGAGCAGTACTTC; CDR3 protein: CASSRSPGTGDEQYF
J gene: TRBJ1-4; V gene: TRBV4-1; clone size: .; D gene: .; CDR3 DNA: TGCGCCAGCAGCCAAGAGTCGGGTGGAGGGTCTCTGTTTTTT; CDR3 protein: CASSQESGGGSLFF
J gene: TRBJ1-5; V gene: TRBV29-1; clone size: .; D gene: TRBD1; CDR3 DNA: TGCAGCGTAGGGACAGGGAGTAGCAATCAGCCCCAGCATTTT; CDR3 protein: CSVGTGSSNQPQHF
J gene: TRBJ2-1; V gene: TRBV6-5; clone size: .; D gene: .; CDR3 DNA: TGTGCCAGCAGTTACGGTGGAAATGAGCAGTTCTTC; CDR3 protein: CASSYGGNEQFF
J gene: TRBJ2-7; V gene: TRBV6-1; clone size: .; D gene: TRBD2; CDR3 DNA: TGTGCCAGCAGTGAAGGGCCTAGCGGGAGTTACGAGCAGTACTTC; CDR3 protein: CASSEGPSGSYEQYF
J gene: TRBJ2-1; V gene: TRBV4-1; clone size: .; D gene: TRBD2; CDR3 DNA: TGCGCCAGCAGCCAAGATTGGAGGACTAGCGGGGCCTACAATGAGCAGTTCTTC; CDR3 protein: CASSQDWRTSGAYNEQFF
J gene: TRBJ1-1; V gene: TRBV7-9; clone size: few; D gene: .; CDR3 DNA: TGTGCCAGCAGCTTCGGTTTTGCGGTTAACACTGAAGCTTTCTTT; CDR3 protein: CASSFGFAVNTEAFF
J gene: TRBJ1-3; V gene: TRBV6-6; clone size: .; D gene: TRBD1; CDR3 DNA: TGTGCCAGCAGTCCCACAGGGGCCTCTGGAAACACCATATATTTT; CDR3 protein: CASSPTGASGNTIYF
J gene: TRBJ2-3; V gene: TRBV5-1; clone size: .; D gene: .; CDR3 DNA: TGCGCCAGCAGCTGGGAAGGGACATCTAGCACAGATACGCAGTATTTT; CDR3 protein: CASSWEGTSSTDTQYF
J gene: TRBJ1-1; V gene: TRBV27; clone size: .; D gene: .; CDR3 DNA: TGTGCCAGCAGTTTCGCCTGGAGCACTGAAGCTTTCTTT; CDR3 protein: CASSFAWSTEAFF
J gene: TRBJ1-2; V gene: TRBV5-8; clone size: .; D gene: .; CDR3 DNA: TGTGCCAGCAGCTTCCTAACTTCGGGTGGCTACACCTTC; CDR3 protein: CASSFLTSGGYTF
J gene: TRBJ2-7; V gene: TRBV7-3; clone size: once; D gene: .; CDR3 DNA: TGTGCCAGCAGCCCAGGGGCAGGGTACGAGCAGTACTTC; CDR3 protein: CASSPGAGYEQYF